This T cell receptor (beta chain) appears in the sequencing data of a study of shared clonotypes between healthy human individuals. Some clones are missing from TCRdb's copy, which holds only in-frame ones; the method was immunoSEQ multiplex PCR. The sample consists of millions of clones, 90% to 95% of them appearing once. The donors were adults (healthy and HIV-negative) with no recent acute infections or vaccinations. Donors, without exception, were Caucasian adults residing in Nashville, Tennessee. CD45RA+ naive and CD45RA-negative memory subsets were separated from CD4+ cells. General study results and limits: Sharing of clonotypes among donors was expected to vary with sequencing depth.

This CDR3 region has 15 residues. The V and J ends lost 6 bases and 12 bases, in that order; junction bases with no gene match: 15. CDR1 is SEHNR and CDR2 is FQNEAQ in the germline V gene (reference sequence). About this clone: Its antigen is currently unknown.

The V gene is TRBV7-9, the J gene TRBJ2-1, with 9 bases fitting TRBD1. The sample comprised naive CD4+ T cells from PBMCs. Subset in this sample: CD45RA+ positively selected. The receptor's source is a man aged 18 to 30 in good health. Some clones in this sample may be carry-over from other donors' samples. The chain's CDR3 is CASREQGARSPGQFF. In DNA, the CDR3 is TGTGCCAGCAGGGAACAGGGGGCGCGTTCCCCCGGGCAGTTCTTC.